The present entry profiles one T cell receptor (beta chain) with its context. Its antigen is as yet unknown. This record belongs to a study of T cell responses to AZD1222 COVID-19 vaccine. Whole-study results and caveats: The donor cohort was predominantly white British with a female majority, and clonal diversity may have been underestimated. Spike-specific TCRs gained breadth and depth after people received two AZD1222 doses. Reportedly, nearly half the spike-specific TCRs target unmutated variant regions.

Germline assignment: CDR1 MNHEY and CDR2 SVGAGI. V gave up 6 bases and J gave up 1 base, with 15 bases separating them. There are 15 residues in the CDR3. Produced via immunoSEQ multiplex PCR; TCRdb's table is partial and in-frame only. The table shows fewer than 85,000 clones, with about 85% occurring only once. Pooled together were second doses at about 4 or about 12 weeks. This chain uses TRBV6-5 with TRBJ1-1, with D maybe TRBD1 (6 bases). The TCR comes from an adult who received the AZD1222 COVID-19 vaccine. The material was peripheral blood, obtained 28 days after the second AZD1222 dose. The CDR3 DNA sequence: TGTGCCAGCAGAAAACAATCAGGGGCGAACACTGAAGCTTTCTTT. It encodes CASRKQSGANTEAFF.